Each of the 30 T cell receptor beta chains below was sequenced from the same sample in a study of control samples from healthy donors and cancer patients. Produced via immunoSEQ multiplex PCR; TCRdb's table is partial and in-frame only. Here the sample spans 150,000 to 200,000 clones, around nine tenths being singletons. Input material: blood. The receptors here all came from a man aged 30-40 years in good health.

V is TRBV7-8 and J is TRBJ1-2; D is ambiguous. Trimming shortened V by 0 bases and J by 3 bases, and 5 bases separated the two germline ends. The CDR3 has 13 amino acids. The germline V gene has CDR1 SGHVS and CDR2 FQNEAQ. CDR3 protein: CASSLARDYGYTF. DNA of the CDR3: TGTGCCAGCAGCTTAGCACGGGACTATGGCTACACCTTC.

The chain recombines TRBV5-4 with TRBJ1-2; 7 bases line up with TRBD1. CDR1 is SGHNT, CDR2 YYREEE, per germline (reference sequence). CDR3 length: 15 amino acids. Trimming took 1 base from V and 1 from J; bases not matched to a gene: 4. The CDR3 DNA is TGTGCCAGCAGCTTGACAGGGGATGGTAACTATGGCTACACCTTC. It is translated as CASSLTGDGNYGYTF.

The rearrangement joins TRBV9 to TRBJ1-3; no definite D call. The V end lost 4 bases, the J end lost 8 bases, and 16 bases lay between the germline ends. The germline gives CDR1 SGDLS, CDR2 YYNGEE. The CDR3 runs to 14 residues. As DNA, the CDR3 is TGTGCCAGCAGCCCCTTACCCTTTACGGACACCATATATTTT. This codes for CASSPLPFTDTIYF.

The chain combines TRBV5-1 with TRBJ2-7, with 11 bases matching TRBD2. The germline V gene has CDR1 SGHRS and CDR2 YFSETQ. The CDR3 length is 16 residues. V lost 4 bases to trimming and J lost 4 bases; unmatched junction nucleotides: 10. CDR3 residues: CASSQEGVAGGYEQYF. DNA for the CDR3: TGCGCCAGCAGCCAGGAGGGAGTAGCGGGAGGGTACGAGCAGTACTTC.

The chain links TRBV29-1 to TRBJ2-5; no clear D. This CDR3 is built from 13 residues. CDR1 SQVTM and CDR2 ANQGSEA come from the germline V gene. V dropped 5 bases and J dropped 1 base, with 11 bases sitting between them. In nucleotides, the CDR3 is TGCAGCGTTTCCGACGGCTTCCAAGAGACCCAGTACTTC. This gives the protein CSVSDGFQETQYF.

This rearrangement joins TRBV6-6 to TRBJ2-1; 11 bases match TRBD2. Germline values: CDR1 MNHNY, CDR2 SVGAGI (reference sequence). The J segment lost 5 bases and the V segment lost 4 bases, leaving 1 base of the junction unmatched. The CDR3 covers 14 residues. The DNA for the CDR3 is TGTGCCAGCAGTTCTAGCGGGGGGCACAATGAGCAGTTCTTC. Translated: CASSSSGGHNEQFF.

This chain connects TRBV30 to TRBJ2-3; 7 bases line up with TRBD2. The CDR3 has 15 amino acids. Trimming took 0 bases from V and 5 from J; bases not matched to a gene: 8. In germline, CDR1 is GTSNPN, CDR2 SVGIG (reference sequence). CDR3: CAWSVRGGRVDTQYF. The DNA of the CDR3 is TGTGCCTGGAGTGTACGCGGGGGAAGGGTAGATACGCAGTATTTT.

This clone was observed once. The chain joins TRBV19 to TRBJ2-1; TRBD2 might be the D (6 bases). The CDR3 is 15 residues long. The germline V and J ends were trimmed by 7 bases and 0 bases, with 13 bases remaining between them. The V gene's germline CDR1 is LNHDA and CDR2 SQIVND (reference sequence). This chain's CDR3 is CASTKSGGSYNEQFF. The CDR3 region has the DNA TGTGCCAGTACGAAATCCGGGGGCTCCTACAATGAGCAGTTCTTC.

J is TRBJ2-5 and V is TRBV12-5; no firm D call. CDR3 size: 12 residues. Trimming removed 1 base at V and 3 bases at J, with 3 bases between. CDR1 is LGHNT, CDR2 FRNRAP, per germline. DNA of the CDR3: TGTGCTAGTGGTTTGGAAGAAGAGACCCAGTACTTC. It codes for CASGLEEETQYF.

The chain joins TRBV9 to TRBJ1-2, with D unclear. The CDR3 extends over 15 amino acids. V was shortened by 3 bases and J by 4 bases, with 16 bases between the two germline ends. From germline, CDR1 is SGDLS and CDR2 YYNGEE. In DNA, the CDR3 is TGTGCCAGCAGCGGGCCCGGAAAAGGAAGCTATGGCTACACCTTC. Translation gives CASSGPGKGSYGYTF.

The CDR3 region has the DNA TGTGCCAGCAGGGGACAGGGGTGTCGGAACTATGGCTACACCTTC. It yields the protein CASRGQGCRNYGYTF. This rearrangement joins TRBV21-1 to TRBJ1-2; TRBD1, the table's D call, was not compared with the DNA. TRBV21-1 is described as a pseudogene. This CDR3 comprises 15 residues.

The sample holds one count of this clone. This chain uses TRBV5-1 with TRBJ1-4; TRBD1 agrees at 8 bases. Germline lookup yields CDR1 SGHRS and CDR2 YFSETQ. This CDR3 spans 16 amino acids. The ends lost 4 bases at V and 8 bases at J; junction bases unmatched: 13. This CDR3 reads CASSLPSGTGGEKLFF. As DNA, the CDR3 is TGCGCCAGCAGCCTCCCGTCCGGGACAGGTGGAGAAAAACTGTTTTTT.

The genes are TRBV11-3 and TRBJ2-5; D might be TRBD1 (6 bases). Trimming removed 5 bases from V and 7 bases from J, with 14 bases in between. The CDR3 contains 13 residues. The germline V gene encodes CDR1 SGHNT and CDR2 YENEEA. The chain's CDR3 is CASSTGTLGTQYF. The CDR3 nucleotides are TGTGCCAGCAGCACAGGGACACTGGGGACCCAGTACTTC.

This clone has only one observation. The genes are TRBV5-5 and TRBJ2-6; TRBD1 is a possible D gene (5 bases). The V end was cut by 3 bases, the J end by 2 bases, with 18 bases between. Germline V gene sequence: CDR1 SGHKS, CDR2 YYEKEE (reference sequence). The CDR3 is 18 amino acids. In DNA form, the CDR3 reads TGTGCCAGCAGCTCGACGCCGACAGTCCAGACTGGGGCCAACGTCCTGACTTTC. This translates into CASSSTPTVQTGANVLTF.

The chain uses TRBV19 and TRBJ2-1, with TRBD2 matching over 10 bases. CDR1 is LNHDA, CDR2 SQIVND, per germline (reference sequence). This CDR3 is built from 16 residues. With 1 base clipped from V and 8 bases from J, the junction kept 8 bases outside the gene matches. CDR3 sequence reads: CASSIGPPSGGYEQFF. The CDR3 bases are TGTGCCAGTAGTATAGGTCCCCCTAGCGGGGGCTATGAGCAGTTCTTC.

This clone showed up just once. CDR3 in DNA: TGTGCCAGCAGCCTCATCAGCGGGACAGGGGAAACTGGAAACACCATATATTTT. Translating gives CASSLISGTGETGNTIYF. The chain is built from TRBV2 and TRBJ1-3, with TRBD1 matching 10 bases. The germline V gene encodes CDR1 SNHLY and CDR2 FYNNEI. J lost 2 bases, V lost 6 bases, and 13 bases had no gene match. The CDR3 has 18 residues.

The V gene is TRBV5-1, the J gene TRBJ2-1; weak D call: TRBD1 (6 bases). Looked up from germline, CDR1 is SGHRS and CDR2 is YFSETQ. The CDR3 consists of 15 residues. The V gene lost 2 bases and the J gene lost 0 bases, with 9 bases spanning the gap. The CDR3 is CASSFQGSSYNEQFF. CDR3 DNA: TGCGCCAGCAGCTTCCAGGGGTCCTCCTACAATGAGCAGTTCTTC.

V and J are TRBV6-1 and TRBJ1-1, with a weak D call TRBD1 (6 bases). Trimming took off 0 bases at V and 1 base at J, with 9 bases between the two ends. The germline V gene has CDR1 MNHNS and CDR2 SASEGT. CDR3 size: 15 residues. This CDR3 reads CASSEAGRGNTEAFF. The CDR3 DNA is TGTGCCAGCAGTGAAGCTGGCAGGGGGAACACTGAAGCTTTCTTT.

The rearrangement joins TRBV24-1 to TRBJ1-2; 9 bases are shared with TRBD1. V lost 3 bases to trimming and J lost 4 bases; unmatched junction nucleotides: 2. Germline V gene data show CDR1 as KGHDR and CDR2 as SFDVKD. CDR3 length: 14 residues. CDR3 in DNA: TGTGCCACCAGTGATAGGGACAGGGTCTATGGCTACACCTTC. Its protein product is CATSDRDRVYGYTF.

The rearrangement uses TRBV19 and TRBJ1-6, with 7 bases fitting TRBD1. CDR3 length equals 15 residues. V dropped 2 bases and J dropped 7; count of bases not matched to a gene: 5. Germline CDR1 is LNHDA and CDR2 is SQIVND (reference sequence). This CDR3 reads CASSIKGAGNSPLHF. Written as DNA, the CDR3 is TGTGCCAGTAGTATAAAGGGGGCAGGCAATTCACCCCTCCACTTT.

The V gene is TRBV7-6, the J gene TRBJ2-7; TRBD2 matches 13 bases. CDR3 length: 17 residues. J lost 2 bases, V lost 5 bases, and 9 bases had no gene match. Germline V gives CDR1 SGHVS, CDR2 FNYEAQ. The CDR3 DNA is TGTGCCAGCAGCGTCCGGGAGACTAGCGGGGGGCCCTACGAGCAGTACTTC. Translated: CASSVRETSGGPYEQYF.

V is TRBV2 and J is TRBJ2-4, with D hard to call. Trimming stripped 4 bases from V and 0 bases from J, with 7 bases between. CDR3 length equals 14 residues. Germline lookup yields CDR1 SNHLY and CDR2 FYNNEI. For the CDR3, the DNA is TGTGCCAGCAGTGTAAGAGTAGCCAAAAACATTCAGTACTTC. It translates to CASSVRVAKNIQYF.

The rearrangement uses TRBV13 and TRBJ1-1; the D is unclear. V shed 0 bases and J shed 5 bases, with 13 bases lying between them. The V gene's germline CDR1 is PRHDT and CDR2 FYEKMQ (reference sequence). This CDR3 comprises 15 residues. The CDR3 region has the DNA TGTGCCAGCAGCTTAGGCCTGGCCGGAGCGACTGAAGCTTTCTTT. Translation: CASSLGLAGATEAFF.

The rearrangement joins TRBV30 to TRBJ1-4; no definite D call. Germline V gives CDR1 GTSNPN, CDR2 SVGIG (reference sequence). The V end was cut by 3 bases, the J end by 2 bases, with 13 bases between. The CDR3 is 15 amino acids. The CDR3 DNA follows: TGTGCCTGGAGCGGATCCGGACGGACTAATGAAAAACTGTTTTTT. This translates into CAWSGSGRTNEKLFF.

This chain connects TRBV5-1 to TRBJ2-3, with 15 bases matching TRBD2. This CDR3 has 20 residues. Germline V gene lookup returns CDR1 SGHRS and CDR2 YFSETQ. V was pared by 5 bases and J by 0 bases, with 13 bases of the junction left unmatched. The CDR3 nucleotides are TGCGCCAGCAGTCCCCGCGGTAGGACTAGCGGGAGGGGGAGCACAGATACGCAGTATTTT. Amino acids: CASSPRGRTSGRGSTDTQYF.

In DNA form, the CDR3 reads TGTGCCACCAGTGATTTGAAGTCAGGGGTCACAGATACGCAGTATTTT. It codes for CATSDLKSGVTDTQYF. The rearrangement links TRBV24-1 to TRBJ2-3; D is possibly TRBD1 (6 bases). Trimming stripped 0 bases from V and 2 bases from J, with 11 bases between. This CDR3 is 16 amino acids long. Germline CDR1 is KGHDR and CDR2 is SFDVKD.

This chain links TRBV27 with TRBJ2-1; 8 bases map to TRBD1. The CDR3 is made up of 20 amino acids. Germline loops: CDR1 MNHEY, CDR2 SMNVEV (reference sequence). V lost 8 bases to trimming and J lost 0 bases; unmatched junction nucleotides: 21. CDR3 nucleotides: TGTGCCAGCGCCCCTAACAGGGGGACTTACCCCATAGGCTCCTACAATGAGCAGTTCTTC. It encodes CASAPNRGTYPIGSYNEQFF.

The chain carries TRBV19 and TRBJ1-2, with no clear D. Deletions cut 3 bases from V and 0 bases from J, with 8 bases between. The germline CDR1 and CDR2 sequences are LNHDA and SQIVND (reference sequence). This CDR3 region has 14 residues. CDR3 bases: TGTGCCAGTAGTATTTCTTTTCCTAACTATGGCTACACCTTC. As protein: CASSISFPNYGYTF.

The chain recombines TRBV7-7 with TRBJ2-3, with TRBD1 as a possible D gene (6 bases). Trimming removed 3 bases at V and 0 bases at J, with 10 bases between. The CDR3 has 15 residues. The germline V gene has CDR1 SSHAT and CDR2 FNYEAQ (reference sequence). CDR3 in DNA: TGTGCCAGCAGCTTGGGGGCCAAGAGCACAGATACGCAGTATTTT. Its protein product is CASSLGAKSTDTQYF. Together with reference TRBV7-7 and TRBJ2-3, the CDR3 gives the full variable domain: GAGVSQSPRYKVTKRGQDVTLRCDPISSHATLYWYQQALGQGPEFLTYFNYEAQPDKSGLPSDRFSAERPEGSISTLTIQRTEQRDSAMYRCASSLGAKSTDTQYFGPGTRLTVL.

The V gene is TRBV5-1, the J gene TRBJ2-7; maybe TRBD1 (6 bases). V was cut by 3 bases and J by 3 bases, with 7 bases left in between. Looked up from germline, CDR1 is SGHRS and CDR2 is YFSETQ. The CDR3 runs to 12 residues. The CDR3 sequence: CASSSDSYEQYF. CDR3 in DNA: TGCGCCAGCAGCTCGGACAGCTACGAGCAGTACTTC.